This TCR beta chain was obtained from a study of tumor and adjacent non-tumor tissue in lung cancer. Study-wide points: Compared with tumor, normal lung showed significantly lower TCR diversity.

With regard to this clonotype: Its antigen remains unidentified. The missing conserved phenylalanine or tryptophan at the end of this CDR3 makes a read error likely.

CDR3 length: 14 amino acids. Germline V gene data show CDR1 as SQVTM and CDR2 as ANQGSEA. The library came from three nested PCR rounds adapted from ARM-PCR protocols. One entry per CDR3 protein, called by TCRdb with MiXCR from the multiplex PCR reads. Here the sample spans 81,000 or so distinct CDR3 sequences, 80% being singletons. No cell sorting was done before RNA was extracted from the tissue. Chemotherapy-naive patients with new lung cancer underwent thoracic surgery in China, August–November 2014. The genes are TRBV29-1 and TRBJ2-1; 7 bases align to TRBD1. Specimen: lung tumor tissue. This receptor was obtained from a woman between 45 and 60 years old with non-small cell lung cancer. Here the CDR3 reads CNVRSAGTAYEQFL. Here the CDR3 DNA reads TGCAATGTTAGGAGCGCCGGGACAGCCTATGAGCAGTTCCTC.